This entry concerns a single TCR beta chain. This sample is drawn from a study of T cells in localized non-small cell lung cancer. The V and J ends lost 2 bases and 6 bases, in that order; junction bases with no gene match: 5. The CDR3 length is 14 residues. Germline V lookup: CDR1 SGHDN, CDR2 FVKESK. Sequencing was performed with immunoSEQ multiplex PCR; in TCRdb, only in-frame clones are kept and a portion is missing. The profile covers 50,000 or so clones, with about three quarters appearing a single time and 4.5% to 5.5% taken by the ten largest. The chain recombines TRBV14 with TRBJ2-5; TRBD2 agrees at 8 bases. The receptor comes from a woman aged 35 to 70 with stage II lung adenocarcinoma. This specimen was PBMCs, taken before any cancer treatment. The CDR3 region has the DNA TGTGCCAGCAGCCAAAATCGGGGGGGCAAGACCCAGTACTTC. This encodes CASSQNRGGKTQYF.